This T cell receptor beta chain was retrieved from a study of T-cell memory formation after mild COVID-19. The study's findings and limits: Chiefly within CM and EM were the contracting CD4+ clones; CD8+ ones were within EMRA. Pre-infection memory showed some responding clones, and this suggested that cross-reactive memory joined. Among clones contracting day 15 to 85, CD4/CD8 was balanced, whereas later expanders leaned CD4+.

TCRdb recomputed calls from the 5' RACE reads with MiXCR, one row per CDR3 protein. The sample holds 180,000 or so distinct CDR3 sequences, 11% seen once. This clonotype was seen at least ten times. Its antigen is undetermined. Germline values: CDR1 SGHRS, CDR2 YFSETQ. The length of the CDR3 is 12 residues. The V end was cut by 0 bases, the J end by 7 bases, with 5 bases between. The gene calls are TRBV5-1 and TRBJ2-1; D unresolved. The origin of this receptor is a man between 18 and 35 years old who had mild COVID-19 (a few samples of this study predate the infection). Cell type and time point are not known. The material sequenced was PBMCs or a T cell subset sorted from them (not recorded which). Here the CDR3 reads CASSLDGNEQFF. The CDR3 region has the DNA TGCGCCAGCAGCTTGGATGGTAATGAGCAGTTCTTC.